The 5 T cell receptor beta chains listed next were all sequenced from one sample in a study of blood T cell repertoires in COVID-19. This table comes from immunoSEQ multiplex PCR, and its TCRdb copy is limited to in-frame clones, with some not included. The sample has just over 300,000 clones; 89% are singletons. The sequencing sample was made of PBMCs or T cells enriched from blood (not recorded which). These receptors were collected from a woman aged 40-49 years who had recovered from COVID-19.

The CDR3: CASSMGTGTLVTEAFF. The DNA of the CDR3 is TGTGCCAGTAGTATGGGGACAGGGACATTGGTCACTGAAGCTTTCTTT. V is TRBV19 and J is TRBJ1-1; the match to TRBD1 covers 9 bases. CDR3 size: 16 residues. The V gene's germline CDR1 is LNHDA and CDR2 SQIVND (reference sequence). Trimming cost V 3 bases and J 4 bases; bases outside gene matches: 9.

DNA for the CDR3: TGCGCCAGCAGCCTAGGTCCTACAGAGGCGGGAGGAGAGTACTTC. Amino acid sequence: CASSLGPTEAGGEYF. The genes are TRBV5-1 and TRBJ2-7, with 8 nucleotides matching TRBD2. Unmatched junction bases numbered 17, after V lost 4 bases and J lost 11 bases. The germline V gene has CDR1 SGHRS and CDR2 YFSETQ. The CDR3 spans 15 residues.

This chain uses TRBV7-8 with TRBJ2-1; D gene unclear. V lost 1 base to trimming and J lost 3 bases, with 10 bases between them. CDR3 length equals 15 residues. Germline CDR1 reads SGHVS; CDR2 reads FQNEAQ. The CDR3 DNA sequence: TGTGCCAGCAGCTTAGGTAGTCCAGGCTACAATGAGCAGTTCTTC. It is translated as CASSLGSPGYNEQFF. The full variable domain, its missing parts supplied by reference TRBV7-8 and TRBJ2-1, is GAGVSQSPRYKVAKRGQDVALRCDPISGHVSLFWYQQALGQGPEFLTYFQNEAQLDKSGLPSDRFFAERPEGSVSTLKIQRTQQEDSAVYLCASSLGSPGYNEQFFGPGTRLTVL.

The chain combines TRBV29-1 with TRBJ1-1, with TRBD1 matching 8 bases. Trimming removed 6 bases from V and 0 bases from J; junction bases left unmatched: 6. Germline values: CDR1 SQVTM, CDR2 ANQGSEA. The CDR3 length is 14 residues. The CDR3 sequence is CSVKGDRLNTEAFF. CDR3 DNA sequence: TGCAGCGTAAAGGGGGACAGGCTGAACACTGAAGCTTTCTTT.

J is TRBJ2-5 and V is TRBV11-3; perhaps TRBD1 as D (5 bases). Germline V gene sequence: CDR1 SGHNT, CDR2 YENEEA. This CDR3 spans 14 amino acids. The V end was cut by 2 bases, the J end by 3 bases, with 10 bases between. For the CDR3, the DNA is TGTGCCAGCAGCTTAACAGGAATAGAAGAGACCCAGTACTTC. This translates into CASSLTGIEETQYF.